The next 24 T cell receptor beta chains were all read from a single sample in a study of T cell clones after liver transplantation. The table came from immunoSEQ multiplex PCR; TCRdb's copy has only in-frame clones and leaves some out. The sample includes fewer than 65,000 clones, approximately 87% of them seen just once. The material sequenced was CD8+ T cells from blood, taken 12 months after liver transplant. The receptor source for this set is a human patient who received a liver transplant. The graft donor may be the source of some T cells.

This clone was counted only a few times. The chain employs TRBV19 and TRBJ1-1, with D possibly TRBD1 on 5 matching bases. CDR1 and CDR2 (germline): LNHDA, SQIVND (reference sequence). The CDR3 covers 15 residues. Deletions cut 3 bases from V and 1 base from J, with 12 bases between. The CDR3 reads CASSISGNPNTEAFF. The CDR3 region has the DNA TGTGCCAGTAGTATCTCAGGGAACCCGAACACTGAAGCTTTCTTT.

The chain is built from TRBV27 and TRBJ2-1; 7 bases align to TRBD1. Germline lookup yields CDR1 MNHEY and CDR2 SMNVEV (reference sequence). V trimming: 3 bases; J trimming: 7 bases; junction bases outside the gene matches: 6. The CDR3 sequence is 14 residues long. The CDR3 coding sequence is TGTGCCAGCAGTTTCCAGGGGGTATTGAATGAGCAGTTCTTC. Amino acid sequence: CASSFQGVLNEQFF.

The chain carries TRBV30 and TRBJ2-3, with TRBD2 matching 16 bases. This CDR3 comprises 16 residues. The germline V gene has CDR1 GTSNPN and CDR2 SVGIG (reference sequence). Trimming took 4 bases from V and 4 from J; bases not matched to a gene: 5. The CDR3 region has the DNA TGTGCCTGGACGGGACTAGCGGGAGGGCCGGCAGATACGCAGTATTTT. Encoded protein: CAWTGLAGGPADTQYF.

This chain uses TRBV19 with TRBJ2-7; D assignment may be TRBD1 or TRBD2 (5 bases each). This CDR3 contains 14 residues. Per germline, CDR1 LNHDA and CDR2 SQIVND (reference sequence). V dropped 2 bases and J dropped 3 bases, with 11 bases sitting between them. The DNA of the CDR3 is TGTGCCAGTAGTATATATTTTGGGGGCTACGAGCAGTACTTC. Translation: CASSIYFGGYEQYF.

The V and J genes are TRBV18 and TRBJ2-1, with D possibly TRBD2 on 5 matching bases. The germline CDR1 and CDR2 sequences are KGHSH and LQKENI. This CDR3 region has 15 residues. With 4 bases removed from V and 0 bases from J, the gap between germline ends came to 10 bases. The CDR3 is CASSLSANSYNEQFF. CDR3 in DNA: TGTGCCAGCTCACTTAGCGCGAACTCCTACAATGAGCAGTTCTTC.

CDR3 sequence reads: CASSSRGGGFYGYTF. CDR3 nucleotides: TGTGCCAGCAGCTCCCGGGGGGGCGGCTTCTATGGCTACACCTTC. This chain connects TRBV5-8 to TRBJ1-2, with D perhaps TRBD1 (6 bases). Trimming cost V 3 bases and J 4 bases, with 16 bases left between them. This CDR3 is built from 15 residues. Germline V gene lookup returns CDR1 SGHTS and CDR2 YDEGEE.

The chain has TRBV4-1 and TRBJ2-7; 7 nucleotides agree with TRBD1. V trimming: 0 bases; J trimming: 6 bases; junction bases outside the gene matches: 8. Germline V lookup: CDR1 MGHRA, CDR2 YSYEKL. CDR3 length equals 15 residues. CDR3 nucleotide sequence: TGCGCCAGCAGCCAAGATCGTACAGGGGTTCTCGAGCAGTACTTC. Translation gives CASSQDRTGVLEQYF.

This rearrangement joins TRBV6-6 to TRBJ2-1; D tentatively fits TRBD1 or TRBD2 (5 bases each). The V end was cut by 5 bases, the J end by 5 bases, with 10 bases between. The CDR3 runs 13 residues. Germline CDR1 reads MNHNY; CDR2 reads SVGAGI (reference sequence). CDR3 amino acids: CASSPGPNNEQFF. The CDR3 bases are TGTGCCAGCAGTCCGGGACCGAACAATGAGCAGTTCTTC.

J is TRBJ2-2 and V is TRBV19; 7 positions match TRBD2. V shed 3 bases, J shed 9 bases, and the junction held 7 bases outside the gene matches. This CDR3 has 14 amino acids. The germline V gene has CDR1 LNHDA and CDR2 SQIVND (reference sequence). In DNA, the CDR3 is TGTGCCAGTAGTATGGGCACTAGCGTCAGGGAGCTGTTTTTT. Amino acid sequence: CASSMGTSVRELFF. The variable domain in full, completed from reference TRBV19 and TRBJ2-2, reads DGGITQSPKYLFRKEGQNVTLSCEQNLNHDAMYWYRQDPGQGLRLIYYSQIVNDFQKGDIAEGYSVSREKKESFPLTVTSAQKNPTAFYLCASSMGTSVRELFFGEGSRLTVL.

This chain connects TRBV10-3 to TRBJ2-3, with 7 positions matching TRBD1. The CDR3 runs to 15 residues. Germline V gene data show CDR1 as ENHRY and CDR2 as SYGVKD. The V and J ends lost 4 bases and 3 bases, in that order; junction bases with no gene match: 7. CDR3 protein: CAISGWTGLTDTQYF. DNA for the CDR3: TGTGCCATCAGTGGCTGGACAGGCCTAACAGATACGCAGTATTTT.

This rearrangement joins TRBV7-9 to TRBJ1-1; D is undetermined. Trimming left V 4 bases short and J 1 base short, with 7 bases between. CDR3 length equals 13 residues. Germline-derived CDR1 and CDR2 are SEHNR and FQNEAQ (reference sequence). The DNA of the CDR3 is TGTGCCAGCAGCTCTATATCGAACACTGAAGCTTTCTTT. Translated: CASSSISNTEAFF.

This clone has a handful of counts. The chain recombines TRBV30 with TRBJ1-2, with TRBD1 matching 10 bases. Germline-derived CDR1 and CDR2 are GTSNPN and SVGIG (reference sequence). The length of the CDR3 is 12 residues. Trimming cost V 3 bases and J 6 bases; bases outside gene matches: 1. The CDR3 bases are TGTGCCTGGAGGACAGGGGGCCATGGCTACACCTTC. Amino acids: CAWRTGGHGYTF.

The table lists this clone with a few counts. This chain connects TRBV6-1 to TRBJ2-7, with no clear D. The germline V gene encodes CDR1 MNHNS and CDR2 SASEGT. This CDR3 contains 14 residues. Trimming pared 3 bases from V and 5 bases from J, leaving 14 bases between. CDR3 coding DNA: TGTGCCAGCAGTGACAGAGCAAAGGGCCACGAGCAGTACTTC. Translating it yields CASSDRAKGHEQYF.

The CDR3: CASSLIRTEAFF. The DNA for the CDR3 is TGTGCCAGCAGCTTAATTAGGACTGAAGCTTTCTTT. The chain carries TRBV11-2 and TRBJ1-1; D not resolved. CDR1 is SGHAT, CDR2 FQNNGV, per germline. The CDR3 length is 12 residues. The ends were cut back, 2 bases at V and 5 bases at J, with 6 bases in the middle.

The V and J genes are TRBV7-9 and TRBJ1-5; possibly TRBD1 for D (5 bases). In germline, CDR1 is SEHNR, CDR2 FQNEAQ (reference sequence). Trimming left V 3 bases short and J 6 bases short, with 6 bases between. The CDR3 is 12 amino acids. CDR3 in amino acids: CASSFGGQPQHF. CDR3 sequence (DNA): TGTGCCAGCAGCTTCGGGGGTCAGCCCCAGCATTTT.

DNA of the CDR3: TGTGCCAGCAGTGTACCGCAATATGGCTACACCTTC. As protein: CASSVPQYGYTF. This chain links TRBV28 with TRBJ1-2; D is uncertain. The V gene lost 5 bases and the J gene lost 5 bases, with 9 bases spanning the gap. Germline V gives CDR1 MDHEN, CDR2 SYDVKM. CDR3 length equals 12 residues.

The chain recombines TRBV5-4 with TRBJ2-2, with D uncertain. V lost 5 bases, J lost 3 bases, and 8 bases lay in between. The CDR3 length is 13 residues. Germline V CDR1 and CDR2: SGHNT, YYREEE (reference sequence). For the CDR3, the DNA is TGTGCCAGCAGACGCGGAGACACCGGGGAGCTGTTTTTT. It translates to CASRRGDTGELFF.

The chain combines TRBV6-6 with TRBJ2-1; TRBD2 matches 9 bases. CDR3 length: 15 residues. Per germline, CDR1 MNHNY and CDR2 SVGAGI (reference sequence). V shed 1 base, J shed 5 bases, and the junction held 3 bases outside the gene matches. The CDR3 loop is CASSYWTSVDNEQFF. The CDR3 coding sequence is TGTGCCAGCAGTTACTGGACTAGCGTAGACAATGAGCAGTTCTTC.

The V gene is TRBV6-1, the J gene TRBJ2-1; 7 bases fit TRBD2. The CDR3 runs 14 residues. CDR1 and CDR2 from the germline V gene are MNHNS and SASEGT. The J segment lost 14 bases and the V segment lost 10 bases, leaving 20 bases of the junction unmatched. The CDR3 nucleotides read TGTGCCACCATGGGGGGAGGGGTTGGTGACGTAAAGTTCTTC. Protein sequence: CATMGGGVGDVKFF.

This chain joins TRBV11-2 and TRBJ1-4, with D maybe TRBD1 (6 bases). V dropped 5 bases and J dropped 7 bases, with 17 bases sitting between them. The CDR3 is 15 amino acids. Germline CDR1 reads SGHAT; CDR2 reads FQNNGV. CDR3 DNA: TGTGCCAGCAGCGAACTGGGGGGCGTTAGTGAAAAACTGTTTTTT. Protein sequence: CASSELGGVSEKLFF.

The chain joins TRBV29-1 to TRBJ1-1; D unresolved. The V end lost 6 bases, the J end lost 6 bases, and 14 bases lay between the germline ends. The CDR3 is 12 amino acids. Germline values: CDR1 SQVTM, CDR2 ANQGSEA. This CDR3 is CSVPTGSPEAFF. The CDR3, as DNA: TGCAGCGTCCCCACCGGGAGCCCTGAAGCTTTCTTT.

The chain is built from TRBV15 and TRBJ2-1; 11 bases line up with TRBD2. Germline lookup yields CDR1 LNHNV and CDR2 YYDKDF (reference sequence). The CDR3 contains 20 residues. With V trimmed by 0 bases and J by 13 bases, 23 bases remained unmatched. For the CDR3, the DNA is TGTGCCACCAGCAGAGATCAGGAGGGTTTAGCGGGAGGGCTCCCCCGGGGCCAGTTCTTC. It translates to CATSRDQEGLAGGLPRGQFF.

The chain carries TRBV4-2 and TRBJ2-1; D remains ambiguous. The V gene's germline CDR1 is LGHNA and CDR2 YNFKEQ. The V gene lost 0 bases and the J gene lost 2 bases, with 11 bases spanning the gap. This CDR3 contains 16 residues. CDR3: CASSQDSSAPYNEQFF. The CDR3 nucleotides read TGTGCCAGCAGCCAAGATAGCAGCGCACCCTACAATGAGCAGTTCTTC.

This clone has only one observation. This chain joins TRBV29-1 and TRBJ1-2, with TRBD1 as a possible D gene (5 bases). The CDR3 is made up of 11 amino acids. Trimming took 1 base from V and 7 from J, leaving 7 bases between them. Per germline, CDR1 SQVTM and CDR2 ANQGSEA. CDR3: CSVEGRAGYTF. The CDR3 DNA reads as TGCAGCGTTGAAGGCAGGGCTGGCTACACCTTC. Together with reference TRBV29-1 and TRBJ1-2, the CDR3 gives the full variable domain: SAVISQKPSRDICQRGTSLTIQCQVDSQVTMMFWYRQQPGQSLTLIATANQGSEATYESGFVIDKFPISRPNLTFSTLTVSNMSPEDSSIYLCSVEGRAGYTFGSGTRLTVV.